Listed here are 6 T cell receptor beta chains from one sample, sequenced in a study of cytomegalovirus exposure and HLA in healthy donors. The PCR ran on 60 Vbeta and 13 Jbeta primers. The protocol was immunoSEQ multiplex PCR, while the TCRdb copy is restricted to in-frame clones and leaves out a portion. Among 80,000 to 130,000 clones listed, 75% were seen once. The sample comprised PBMCs. Receptors were obtained from a woman in her late teens or twenties in good health and CMV-seropositive.

The rearrangement uses TRBV2 and TRBJ1-2, with D uncertain. There are 16 residues in the CDR3. The V gene's germline CDR1 is SNHLY and CDR2 FYNNEI. V lost 1 base and J 2 bases, leaving 14 bases between the germline ends. This chain's CDR3 is CASSEEAAIQNYGYTF. The CDR3 DNA reads TGTGCCAGCAGTGAAGAAGCAGCTATACAGAACTATGGCTACACCTTC. Together with reference TRBV2 and TRBJ1-2, the CDR3 gives the full variable domain: EPEVTQTPSHQVTQMGQEVILRCVPISNHLYFYWYRQILGQKVEFLVSFYNNEISEKSEIFDDQFSVERPDGSNFTLKIRSTKLEDSAMYFCASSEEAAIQNYGYTFGSGTRLTVV.

The J gene is TRBJ2-7, the V gene TRBV7-2; a possible D gene is TRBD2 (6 bases). The length of the CDR3 is 13 residues. V shed 8 bases and J shed 6 bases, with 17 bases lying between them. CDR1 SGHTA and CDR2 FQGNSA come from the germline V gene. The CDR3 DNA follows: TGTGCCAGCTCCCGGGGACGGGAGAGCGAGCAGTACTTC. Protein product: CASSRGRESEQYF.

This chain joins TRBV7-2 and TRBJ2-5, with 9 bases matching TRBD1. The J call may be in error: the DNA end matches TRBJ2-7 better. CDR1 is SGHTA, CDR2 FQGNSA, per germline. This CDR3 is 14 amino acids long. CDR3 sequence: CASSADRGFYEQYF. The DNA of the CDR3 is TGTGCCAGCAGCGCCGACAGGGGGTTCTACGAGCAGTACTTC.

This chain links TRBV19 with TRBJ2-3, with 9 bases fitting TRBD1. Per the germline V gene, CDR1 is LNHDA and CDR2 is SQIVND (reference sequence). This CDR3 is built from 16 residues. The V segment lost 3 bases and the J segment 4 bases; nucleotides outside the gene matches: 8. The DNA of the CDR3 is TGTGCCAGTAGTATGGCCGGGACAGGGTGGGCAGATACGCAGTATTTT. Translated, it gives CASSMAGTGWADTQYF.

The J gene is TRBJ2-3, the V gene TRBV2; D possibly corresponds to TRBD2 (5 bases). The germline CDR1 and CDR2 sequences are SNHLY and FYNNEI. The CDR3 contains 13 residues. V was shortened by 7 bases and J by 2 bases, with 10 bases between the two germline ends. Here the CDR3 reads CASKAEDTDTQYF. DNA of the CDR3: TGTGCCAGCAAAGCGGAGGACACAGATACGCAGTATTTT.

This clone was recorded a few times. V gene TRBV19 combines with J gene TRBJ2-5; D might be TRBD2 (6 bases). The ends were cut back, 3 bases at V and 4 bases at J, with 9 bases in the middle. In germline, CDR1 is LNHDA, CDR2 SQIVND (reference sequence). This CDR3 is 13 amino acids long. In DNA form, the CDR3 reads TGTGCCAGTAGTATCCAAGCGGGAGAGACCCAGTACTTC. Translated, it gives CASSIQAGETQYF.